The T cell receptor (beta chain) under discussion was sequenced for a study of T cells in Graves' hyperthyroidism and ophthalmopathy. In the study overall: Sampling of peripheral blood happened at initial diagnosis, prior to any treatment. Study results and limitations: A model of 13 V-J pairs discriminated ophthalmopathy from stable hyperthyroidism.

This clonotype was detected many times. As yet, its antigen is unknown. Germline assignment: CDR1 MNHNS and CDR2 SASEGT. The CDR3 sequence is 13 residues long. V was trimmed by 5 bases and J by 5 bases, leaving 12 bases between them. Regions amplified from RNA transcripts were the TCR beta CDR3 regions. The primer set for the first-round RT-PCR of the TCR CDR3 was HTBI. TCRdb re-called the multiplex PCR reads with MiXCR, one entry per CDR3 protein. The sample lists about 210,000 distinct CDR3 sequences, roughly 18% occurring once. The clonotype originates from a man between 50 and 59 years old with Graves' hyperthyroidism. Sequencing was performed on blood. V usage is TRBV6-1 and J usage is TRBJ2-5; D is perhaps TRBD1 (5 bases). CDR3 amino acids: CASSWGFSETQYF. The CDR3 DNA reads as TGTGCCAGCAGTTGGGGCTTTTCGGAGACCCAGTACTTC.